This passage covers 10 T cell receptor beta chains from one sample sequenced in a study of blood T cell repertoires in COVID-19. The method was immunoSEQ multiplex PCR; TCRdb's version includes in-frame clones alone and lacks a portion of them. The sample has about 480,000 clones, approximately 88% seen once. The material sequenced was PBMCs or T cells enriched from blood (not recorded which). All receptors derive from a middle-aged woman who had recovered from COVID-19.

J is TRBJ2-5 and V is TRBV5-8, with D tentatively TRBD1 (6 bases). The CDR3 extends over 14 amino acids. In germline, CDR1 is SGHTS, CDR2 YDEGEE. V shed 0 bases and J shed 5 bases, with 11 bases lying between them. The CDR3 here is CASSLARGLETQYF. For the CDR3, the DNA is TGTGCCAGCAGCTTGGCCAGGGGATTGGAGACCCAGTACTTC.

The V gene is TRBV19, the J gene TRBJ1-2; tentative D call: TRBD1 (5 bases). Per germline, CDR1 LNHDA and CDR2 SQIVND (reference sequence). Deletions cut 2 bases from V and 1 base from J, with 11 bases between. This CDR3 is 15 amino acids long. CDR3 nucleotides: TGTGCCAGTAGTATATCAGGGAACCTTAACTATGGCTACACCTTC. This gives the protein CASSISGNLNYGYTF.

The rearrangement links TRBV5-1 to TRBJ2-5, with D maybe TRBD2 (5 bases). Between the trimmed V and J ends, which lost 3 bases and 1 base, there was a span of 10 bases. The CDR3 length is 14 residues. CDR1 is SGHRS, CDR2 YFSETQ, per germline. This CDR3 reads CASSSGIFQETQYF. The CDR3 DNA sequence: TGCGCCAGCAGCTCGGGAATATTCCAAGAGACCCAGTACTTC.

CDR3 loop: CASSPLAGGGNEQFF. CDR3 DNA: TGTGCCAGCAGCCCCTTAGCGGGAGGGGGCAATGAGCAGTTCTTC. The J gene is TRBJ2-1, the V gene TRBV4-2, with 11 bases fitting TRBD2. CDR3 length: 15 residues. Losses at the gene ends were 4 bases for V and 6 bases for J; bases not matched to a gene: 5. CDR1 LGHNA and CDR2 YNFKEQ come from the germline V gene.

The chain combines TRBV5-4 with TRBJ1-1; no clear D gene. Deletions cut 0 bases from V and 7 bases from J, with 13 bases between. The CDR3 consists of 14 residues. Germline CDR1 and CDR2: SGHNT and YYREEE (reference sequence). The CDR3 region is CASSLAGERFEAFF. The CDR3 coding sequence is TGTGCCAGCAGCTTGGCCGGGGAGCGATTTGAAGCTTTCTTT.

The rearrangement joins TRBV25-1 to TRBJ1-2; D perhaps matches TRBD1 (5 bases). CDR1 is MGHDK, CDR2 SYGVNS, per germline. V lost 1 base to trimming and J lost 2 bases, with 8 bases between them. The CDR3 has 14 amino acids. CDR3: CASSEWGGNYGYTF. The CDR3 nucleotides read TGTGCCAGCAGTGAATGGGGGGGAAACTATGGCTACACCTTC.

This clone was seen only once. V is TRBV18 and J is TRBJ2-1; TRBD2 agrees at 9 bases. V dropped 3 bases and J dropped 0; count of bases not matched to a gene: 12. Germline values: CDR1 KGHSH, CDR2 LQKENI. This CDR3 has 19 amino acids. CDR3 nucleotide sequence: TGTGCCAGCTCACCCTGGGTTAGCGGGAGCGTGAGCTCCTACAATGAGCAGTTCTTC. Its translation: CASSPWVSGSVSSYNEQFF.

The rearrangement joins TRBV29-1 to TRBJ1-1; possibly TRBD1 for D (5 bases). V lost 7 bases, J lost 4 bases, and 13 bases lay in between. CDR3 length: 12 residues. Germline V gives CDR1 SQVTM, CDR2 ANQGSEA. Written as DNA, the CDR3 is TGCAGCGGGGAGGTGGGACGCACTGAAGCTTTCTTT. Amino acids: CSGEVGRTEAFF.

This clone was seen once. The gene calls are TRBV7-8 and TRBJ1-1; 11 nucleotides agree with TRBD1. The CDR3 is 16 residues long. The V gene's germline CDR1 is SGHVS and CDR2 FQNEAQ. With V trimmed by 3 bases and J by 1 base, 4 bases remained unmatched. The CDR3 DNA reads TGTGCCAGCAGCTTCCAAGGACAGGGGGCGAACACTGAAGCTTTCTTT. This encodes CASSFQGQGANTEAFF.

The chain couples TRBV2 to TRBJ1-5, with D perhaps matching TRBD1 (5 bases). Germline CDR1 is SNHLY and CDR2 is FYNNEI. The CDR3 contains 17 residues. Between the trimmed V and J ends, which lost 2 bases and 2 bases, there was a span of 16 bases. The CDR3 sequence is CASSEYIGALGNQPQHF. The CDR3 DNA is TGTGCCAGCAGTGAATACATAGGGGCGCTTGGCAATCAGCCCCAGCATTTT.